The 14 T cell receptor beta chains listed next were all sequenced from one sample in a study of patients and donors after allogeneic stem cell transplantation (dated by TCRdb to the early 2020s). The method behind the library was RT-PCR. Sequenced using a NextSeq 550. TCRdb passed the public sequencing reads through fastp at Q25 and MiXCR, retaining productive beta sequences. Identical CDR3 proteins give one entry, which carries the most common genes and DNA. The sample yields around 7,600 distinct CDR3 sequences; approximately 10% were counted once. Clones ranked in the top ten supply 52% of the sample. Sequencing was done on a sample of blood, either unsorted or a sorted T cell fraction (not recorded which). Receptors originate from a human donor who was either an allogeneic HSCT recipient or a stem cell or donor lymphocyte infusion donor (not recorded which). It is not recorded whose cells these are; they may come from a transplant donor.

V gene TRBV27 combines with J gene TRBJ2-3; D not certain. CDR1 is MNHEY and CDR2 is SMNVEV in the germline V gene (reference sequence). The CDR3 has 15 amino acids. With 5 bases removed from V and 2 bases from J, the gap between germline ends came to 14 bases. CDR3 region: CASSDMILSTDTQYF. CDR3 coding DNA: TGTGCCAGCAGTGACATGATTCTCTCCACAGATACGCAGTATTTT.

The gene calls are TRBV5-1 and TRBJ1-1; TRBD1 might be the D (5 bases). The CDR3 is 15 amino acids. Germline CDR1 and CDR2: SGHRS and YFSETQ. V dropped 1 base and J dropped 2 bases, with 12 bases sitting between them. In DNA, the CDR3 is TGCGCCAGCAGCTTGTCAACAGGAGCAAACACTGAAGCTTTCTTT. It encodes CASSLSTGANTEAFF.

This clonotype was detected ten times or more. This sequence joins TRBV20-1 and TRBJ1-1; D may be TRBD1 (5 bases). The CDR3 is made up of 15 amino acids. Germline values: CDR1 DFQATT, CDR2 SNEGSKA (reference sequence). Trimming stripped 4 bases from V and 3 bases from J, with 18 bases between. The CDR3 DNA sequence: TGCAGTGCTATTCCAGGGACTCACGGGGACACTGAAGCTTTCTTT. This codes for CSAIPGTHGDTEAFF.

This clonotype was seen a few times. The chain carries TRBV12-3 or TRBV12-4 and TRBJ1-1; TRBD1 aligns across 8 bases. V was pared by 8 bases and J by 3 bases, with 14 bases of the junction left unmatched. The CDR3 has 16 amino acids. CDR3 region: CASLLQGAGSDTEAFF. CDR3 DNA sequence: TGTGCCAGCCTTCTTCAGGGGGCGGGTAGTGACACTGAAGCTTTCTTT.

The table lists this clonotype with a few counts. The V gene is TRBV25-1, the J gene TRBJ1-2; TRBD1 aligns across 7 bases. The CDR3 loop spans 14 amino acids. Germline CDR1 is MGHDK and CDR2 is SYGVNS. V shed 1 base and J 2 bases; nucleotides not matched to a gene: 1. CDR3 loop: CASSESGQNYGYTF. The DNA of the CDR3 is TGTGCCAGCAGTGAATCGGGACAGAACTATGGCTACACCTTC.

This clonotype has at least ten counts. The CDR3 bases are TGCAGCGTTTTGAGGGCGTTCACAGATACGCAGTATTTT. Protein product: CSVLRAFTDTQYF. The chain recombines TRBV29-1 with TRBJ2-3, with a possible D match to TRBD2 (5 bases). The CDR3 runs 13 residues. Trimming stripped 5 bases from V and 2 bases from J, with 11 bases between. CDR1 and CDR2 from the germline V gene are SQVTM and ANQGSEA.

This clonotype was detected only a few times. The chain joins TRBV19 to TRBJ1-3; D call uncertain. In germline, CDR1 is LNHDA, CDR2 SQIVND (reference sequence). Trimming cost V 4 bases and J 0 bases, with 7 bases left between them. There are 14 residues in the CDR3. CDR3 in amino acids: CASSTGVSGNTIYF. The CDR3 nucleotides are TGTGCCAGTAGTACGGGAGTCTCTGGAAACACCATATATTTT.

The table lists this clonotype with many counts. The J gene is TRBJ1-2, the V gene TRBV12-3 or TRBV12-4, with D perhaps TRBD1 (6 bases). The CDR3 is made up of 13 amino acids. Deletions cut 1 base from V and 4 bases from J, with 7 bases between. The CDR3, as DNA: TGTGCCAGCAGTTTAGAGACAGGCTATGGCTACACCTTC. Protein sequence: CASSLETGYGYTF.

V and J are TRBV2 and TRBJ1-2; 8 nucleotides align to TRBD1. The CDR3 spans 14 residues. After removal of 3 bases from V and 8 bases from J, the junction contained 8 bases not matched to a gene. Germline-derived CDR1 and CDR2 are SNHLY and FYNNEI. Here the CDR3 DNA reads TGTGCCAGCAGTGAGGGGCAGGGGGCGCGCGGCTACACCTTC. It specifies CASSEGQGARGYTF.

This clonotype was counted between two and nine times. The chain carries TRBV3-1 and TRBJ1-1; 9 bases match TRBD1. The CDR3 loop spans 14 amino acids. Germline loops: CDR1 LGHDT, CDR2 YNNKEL (reference sequence). The V and J ends lost 4 bases and 4 bases, in that order; junction bases with no gene match: 4. The CDR3 reads CASSPLTGGTEAFF. CDR3 bases: TGTGCCAGCAGCCCTTTGACAGGGGGCACTGAAGCTTTCTTT.

The chain joins TRBV18 to TRBJ2-1; D is ambiguous. The CDR3 has 14 amino acids. The germline V gene encodes CDR1 KGHSH and CDR2 LQKENI. V lost 0 bases and J 8 bases, leaving 11 bases between the germline ends. The CDR3 protein is CASSPPPGGDEQFF. The CDR3 DNA is TGTGCCAGCTCACCACCCCCGGGTGGGGATGAGCAGTTCTTC.

This clonotype is medium-sized in the sample. The gene calls are TRBV10-1 and TRBJ1-5; D remains ambiguous. This CDR3 has 14 amino acids. CDR1 and CDR2 (germline): WNHNN, SYGVQD (reference sequence). V lost 4 bases, J lost 4 bases, and 11 bases lay in between. The CDR3 sequence is CASSVTEPNQPQHF. The CDR3 DNA reads TGCGCCAGCAGTGTAACCGAGCCGAATCAGCCCCAGCATTTT.

The gene calls are TRBV12-3 or TRBV12-4 and TRBJ2-3, with 9 bases that match TRBD2. There are 15 residues in the CDR3. The V and J ends lost 5 bases and 5 bases, in that order; junction bases with no gene match: 8. In nucleotides, the CDR3 is TGTGCCAGCAGTCGAGGGGGACTAGCTGGAGATACGCAGTATTTT. It codes for CASSRGGLAGDTQYF.

CDR3 amino acids: CASSQGLLLNQPQHF. Here the CDR3 DNA reads TGTGCCAGTAGCCAGGGACTCTTGCTCAATCAGCCCCAGCATTTT. This chain connects TRBV19 to TRBJ1-5, with a weak D call TRBD1 (5 bases). The V gene lost 6 bases and the J gene lost 3 bases, with 15 bases spanning the gap. There are 15 residues in the CDR3. CDR1 and CDR2 from the germline V gene are LNHDA and SQIVND (reference sequence).